The 32 T cell receptor beta chains below come from one sample, sequenced in a study of CD8 T cells in ankylosing spondylitis. Study-wide findings and caveats: Among TCR beta sequences, a motif of about 8 highly homologous variants appeared characteristic of ankylosing spondylitis blood.

These TCRs' antigens remain unknown. Each CDR3 protein is one row after TCRdb ran MiXCR on the 5' RACE reads. The table has some 400,000 distinct CDR3 sequences, 20% to 25% seen once. What was sequenced was blood, either unsorted or a sorted T cell fraction (not recorded which). The source of these receptors is a male donor with ankylosing spondylitis.

The chain employs TRBV20-1 and TRBJ2-7; no clear D gene. This CDR3 spans 13 amino acids. V was trimmed by 0 bases and J by 5 bases, leaving 11 bases between them. Germline CDR1 is DFQATT and CDR2 is SNEGSKA (reference sequence). CDR3 region: CSARDQGFHEQYF. Here the CDR3 DNA reads TGCAGTGCTAGAGATCAAGGGTTCCACGAGCAGTACTTC.

The chain links TRBV7-9 to TRBJ2-3; 9 bases are shared with TRBD1. Germline assignment: CDR1 SEHNR and CDR2 FQNEAQ (reference sequence). Trimming at V came to 5 bases and at J to 1 base, leaving 4 bases not matched to a gene. CDR3 length equals 15 residues. The CDR3 DNA is TGTGCCAGCAGCGCTCGGACAGGGGGCACAGATACGCAGTATTTT. Translating gives CASSARTGGTDTQYF.

The gene calls are TRBV20-1 and TRBJ2-1; D uncertain. The germline V gene has CDR1 DFQATT and CDR2 SNEGSKA (reference sequence). The CDR3 has 12 residues. Between the trimmed V and J ends, which lost 3 bases and 5 bases, there was a span of 8 bases. The CDR3 loop is CSASRVNNEQFF. DNA for the CDR3: TGCAGTGCTAGTCGGGTGAACAATGAGCAGTTCTTC.

V and J are TRBV27 and TRBJ2-5; D may match TRBD1 or TRBD2 (5 bases each). This CDR3 comprises 16 residues. In germline, CDR1 is MNHEY, CDR2 SMNVEV (reference sequence). Trimming took off 3 bases at V and 0 bases at J, with 14 bases between the two ends. The DNA for the CDR3 is TGTGCCAGCAGTTTTGGTAGGGACCTTTACCAAGAGACCCAGTACTTC. Protein: CASSFGRDLYQETQYF.

A few counts support this clonotype. This chain joins TRBV28 and TRBJ1-3, with D unresolved. Germline CDR1 is MDHEN and CDR2 is SYDVKM. The V end lost 9 bases, the J end lost 3 bases, and 15 bases lay between the germline ends. The CDR3 totals 14 residues. The CDR3 loop is CASKRGLSGNTIYF. The CDR3 DNA sequence: TGTGCCAGTAAAAGAGGGTTGAGTGGAAACACCATATATTTT.

The genes are TRBV5-1 and TRBJ2-7; weak D call: TRBD2 (6 bases). Germline-derived CDR1 and CDR2 are SGHRS and YFSETQ. This CDR3 is built from 20 residues. Trimming cost V 2 bases and J 4 bases, with 31 bases left between them. The CDR3 loop is CASSFFSPGLAGPGGYEQYF. As DNA, the CDR3 is TGCGCCAGCAGCTTTTTTTCGCCCGGCCTGGCAGGACCCGGGGGATACGAGCAGTACTTC. The full variable domain, its missing parts supplied by reference TRBV5-1 and TRBJ2-7, is KAGVTQTPRYLIKTRGQQVTLSCSPISGHRSVSWYQQTPGQGLQFLFEYFSETQRNKGNFPGRFSGRQFSNSRSEMNVSTLELGDSALYLCASSFFSPGLAGPGGYEQYFGPGTRLTVT.

The chain uses TRBV21-1 and TRBJ2-5; the DNA was not used to check the table's D call, TRBD2. TRBV21-1 is reported as a pseudogene. The CDR3 consists of 16 residues. CDR3 DNA: TGTGCCAGCAGCAACCCCCAGCGGGGACTCCAAGAGACCCAGTACTTC. Translating gives CASSNPQRGLQETQYF.

This clonotype was counted only a few times. The chain is built from TRBV19 and TRBJ1-1; maybe TRBD1 (5 bases). Germline CDR1 LNHDA, CDR2 SQIVND (reference sequence). The CDR3 extends over 17 amino acids. V dropped 5 bases and J dropped 1 base, with 20 bases sitting between them. CDR3 nucleotide sequence: TGTGCCAGTAGTCCCCCGAGGGCGGGGCCCCGGAACACTGAAGCTTTCTTT. Translating gives CASSPPRAGPRNTEAFF.

The chain recombines TRBV9 with TRBJ2-2; unclear D gene. The CDR3 length is 15 residues. Germline CDR1 and CDR2: SGDLS and YYNGEE. Trimming left V 1 base short and J 3 bases short, with 10 bases between. The CDR3 DNA sequence: TGTGCCAGCAGCGTAAGAACGGCGGACACCGGGGAGCTGTTTTTT. This encodes CASSVRTADTGELFF. Combining the CDR3 with reference TRBV9 and TRBJ2-2 gives the whole variable domain DSGVTQTPKHLITATGQRVTLRCSPRSGDLSVYWYQQSLDQGLQFLIQYYNGEERAKGNILERFSAQQFPDLHSELNLSSLELGDSALYFCASSVRTADTGELFFGEGSRLTVL.

The chain has TRBV6-1 and TRBJ2-3; D possibly matches TRBD1 or TRBD2 (6 bases each). V gave up 5 bases and J gave up 3 bases, with 15 bases separating them. Germline V gene data show CDR1 as MNHNS and CDR2 as SASEGT. CDR3 size: 15 residues. The DNA of the CDR3 is TGTGCCAGCAGTAGAACAGGGAGGTTGACAGATACGCAGTATTTT. It yields the protein CASSRTGRLTDTQYF.

This clonotype has just a few counts. This chain connects TRBV12-3 or TRBV12-4 to TRBJ2-1; TRBD2 matches 9 bases. This CDR3 has 13 residues. V gave up 10 bases and J gave up 12 bases; unmatched junction bases: 13. The CDR3 is CATRHGTAGGQFF. For the CDR3, the DNA is TGTGCCACAAGACACGGAACAGCGGGAGGGCAGTTCTTC.

The chain couples TRBV20-1 to TRBJ1-1, with D tentatively TRBD1 (6 bases). This CDR3 region has 14 residues. Trimming pared 0 bases from V and 4 bases from J, leaving 12 bases between. CDR1 is DFQATT, CDR2 SNEGSKA, per germline (reference sequence). The CDR3 region has the DNA TGCAGTGCTAGAGATCCTCTAGGGGGCACTGAAGCTTTCTTT. Protein product: CSARDPLGGTEAFF.

The rearrangement links TRBV15 to TRBJ2-1; perhaps TRBD1 as D (6 bases). V lost 2 bases and J lost 1, with 12 bases in between. This CDR3 has 16 residues. Looked up from germline, CDR1 is LNHNV and CDR2 is YYDKDF (reference sequence). The CDR3, as DNA: TGTGCCACCAGCAGATCCCAGGGGCCGTCCTACAATGAGCAGTTCTTC. This translates into CATSRSQGPSYNEQFF.

The chain combines TRBV7-2 with TRBJ2-1, with D uncertain. V shed 3 bases and J shed 0 bases, with 9 bases lying between them. The V gene's germline CDR1 is SGHTA and CDR2 FQGNSA. The CDR3 contains 15 residues. CDR3 residues: CASSLRFDSYNEQFF. The CDR3, as DNA: TGTGCCAGCAGCTTGCGGTTTGACTCCTACAATGAGCAGTTCTTC. The whole variable domain, filled in from reference TRBV7-2 and TRBJ2-1, reads GAGVSQSPSNKVTEKGKDVELRCDPISGHTALYWYRQSLGQGLEFLIYFQGNSAPDKSGLPSDRFSAERTGGSVSTLTIQRTQQEDSAVYLCASSLRFDSYNEQFFGPGTRLTVL.

CDR3 region: CASSLDVQREKPYNEQFF. Written as DNA, the CDR3 is TGTGCCAGCAGCTTAGATGTCCAGCGGGAGAAGCCCTACAATGAGCAGTTCTTC. The J gene is TRBJ2-1, the V gene TRBV11-2; 8 bases agree with TRBD2. V was clipped by 0 bases and J by 2 bases; unmatched bases: 9. CDR1 is SGHAT and CDR2 is FQNNGV in the germline V gene. The CDR3 sequence is 18 residues long.

This clonotype was seen a handful of times. The genes are TRBV20-1 and TRBJ1-4; TRBD1 agrees at 9 bases. Germline CDR1 DFQATT, CDR2 SNEGSKA (reference sequence). The V segment lost 6 bases and the J segment 7 bases; nucleotides outside the gene matches: 6. This CDR3 contains 13 residues. The CDR3 loop is CSARQGDREKLFF. The CDR3 DNA reads as TGCAGTGCGAGACAGGGGGATCGTGAAAAACTGTTTTTT.

This clonotype was seen once. The chain combines TRBV20-1 with TRBJ1-4; a possible D gene is TRBD1 (6 bases). The V and J ends lost 5 bases and 0 bases respectively, with 13 bases between them. Looked up from germline, CDR1 is DFQATT and CDR2 is SNEGSKA (reference sequence). This CDR3 region has 15 residues. The CDR3 region has the DNA TGCAGTGCTCAATACGCAGGGGCAACTAATGAAAAACTGTTTTTT. Translating it yields CSAQYAGATNEKLFF.

The V call is TRBV6-2 or TRBV6-3, the J call TRBJ2-1; D assignment may be TRBD1 or TRBD2 (5 bases each). This CDR3 spans 15 amino acids. CDR1 and CDR2 (germline): MNHEY, SVGEGT. Between the trimmed V and J ends, which lost 4 bases and 3 bases, there was a span of 13 bases. CDR3 in DNA: TGTGCCAGCAGTTTGCCGGGGACCGGCTACAATGAGCAGTTCTTC. Translation: CASSLPGTGYNEQFF.

The rearrangement joins TRBV4-1 to TRBJ2-1, with D possibly being TRBD2 (6 bases). Germline V gene lookup returns CDR1 MGHRA and CDR2 YSYEKL. Trimming pared 4 bases from V and 3 bases from J, leaving 19 bases between. CDR3 length equals 17 residues. The CDR3: CASSRSLLGGIYNEQFF. The CDR3 DNA sequence: TGCGCCAGCAGCCGCTCGTTACTAGGCGGGATCTACAATGAGCAGTTCTTC.

This clonotype was observed a few times. The chain carries TRBV12-3 or TRBV12-4 and TRBJ1-1, with D hard to call. V was pared by 6 bases and J by 5 bases, with 16 bases between. This CDR3 has 14 residues. The chain's CDR3 is CASSPRGGRTEAFF. In DNA form, the CDR3 reads TGTGCCAGCAGCCCTAGAGGTGGGCGGACTGAAGCTTTCTTT.

V is TRBV19 and J is TRBJ2-1; 7 bases align to TRBD2. This CDR3 has 13 residues. The germline CDR1 and CDR2 sequences are LNHDA and SQIVND (reference sequence). With V trimmed by 7 bases and J by 9 bases, 9 bases remained unmatched. CDR3: CASTRGLGSEQFF. The DNA of the CDR3 is TGTGCCAGTACCCGTGGACTAGGGAGTGAGCAGTTCTTC.

The CDR3 loop is CASSLWAETGHNEQFF. The CDR3 DNA reads as TGTGCCAGCAGTTTATGGGCCGAGACAGGGCACAATGAGCAGTTCTTC. The chain couples TRBV28 to TRBJ2-1, with 7 nucleotides matching TRBD1. Per the germline V gene, CDR1 is MDHEN and CDR2 is SYDVKM. The CDR3 loop spans 16 amino acids. The J segment lost 5 bases and the V segment lost 0 bases, leaving 7 bases of the junction unmatched.

This clonotype was detected a few times. The rearrangement links TRBV28 to TRBJ2-7, with TRBD2 matching 14 bases. The V gene's germline CDR1 is MDHEN and CDR2 SYDVKM. The CDR3 runs 15 residues. Unmatched junction bases numbered 7, after V lost 6 bases and J lost 6 bases. CDR3 in amino acids: CASSQGTSGSSEQYF. CDR3 nucleotides: TGTGCCAGCAGCCAAGGGACTAGCGGGAGTAGCGAGCAGTACTTC.

This chain uses TRBV4-1 with TRBJ2-2, with 7 bases aligning to TRBD1. V was pared by 4 bases and J by 4 bases, with 6 bases of the junction left unmatched. The CDR3 loop spans 15 amino acids. Germline assignment: CDR1 MGHRA and CDR2 YSYEKL. CDR3 nucleotide sequence: TGCGCCAGCAGCCTCTACAGGGGAATCACCGGGGAGCTGTTTTTT. This translates into CASSLYRGITGELFF.

This chain connects TRBV14 to TRBJ2-1; D remains unclear. This CDR3 spans 14 amino acids. In germline, CDR1 is SGHDN, CDR2 FVKESK. V was cut by 4 bases and J by 8 bases, with 15 bases left in between. CDR3 region: CASSLFLVEHEQFF. As DNA, the CDR3 is TGTGCCAGCAGCCTCTTCCTAGTTGAGCATGAGCAGTTCTTC.

This clonotype appeared many times. Relative to the germline gene, one junction end is altered; a read error may explain this. This chain joins TRBV7-2 and TRBJ2-3; TRBD2 agrees at 9 bases. The CDR3 has 15 amino acids. Looked up from germline, CDR1 is SGHTA and CDR2 is FQGNSA. The CDR3 DNA reads TGTGCCAGCAGCCAACCCGGGACTAGCATAGATACGCAGTATTTT. Translated, it gives CASSQPGTSIDTQYF. Full variable domain (rest looked up from reference TRBV7-2 and TRBJ2-3): GAGVSQSPSNKVTEKGKDVELRCDPISGHTALYWYRQSLGQGLEFLIYFQGNSAPDKSGLPSDRFSAERTGGSVSTLTIQRTQQEDSAVYLCASSQPGTSIDTQYFGPGTRLTVL.

This sequence joins TRBV12-3 or TRBV12-4 and TRBJ1-2; D might be TRBD1 (5 bases). The CDR3 is 17 residues long. V lost 4 bases to trimming and J lost 8 bases, with 26 bases between them. The CDR3 sequence is CASSSIRGTVIYQGYTF. In nucleotides, the CDR3 is TGTGCCAGCAGTTCAATCCGCGGGACCGTGATCTATCAAGGCTACACCTTC.

This clonotype was counted only a few times. The chain couples TRBV19 to TRBJ2-7; 10 bases line up with TRBD1. CDR3 length: 13 residues. Germline CDR1 LNHDA, CDR2 SQIVND (reference sequence). The ends lost 10 bases at V and 2 bases at J; junction bases unmatched: 5. DNA for the CDR3: TGTGCCACCCGGGACAGGGGTACCTACGAGCAGTACTTC. It yields the protein CATRDRGTYEQYF.

This clonotype was counted between two and nine times. The rearrangement links TRBV20-1 to TRBJ2-7; 7 positions agree with TRBD2. The CDR3 totals 16 residues. With 3 bases clipped from V and 2 bases from J, the junction kept 13 bases outside the gene matches. Germline V gene data show CDR1 as DFQATT and CDR2 as SNEGSKA (reference sequence). CDR3 sequence (DNA): TGCAGTGCTAGTCTCATGGGGGGGAAGAATACCTACGAGCAGTACTTC. Translating it yields CSASLMGGKNTYEQYF.

This clonotype was counted many times. The CDR3 DNA is TGCAGCGTTGATGGGGGGGGTGGGCGCGAGCAGTTCTTC. Translated, it gives CSVDGGGGREQFF. This rearrangement joins TRBV29-1 to TRBJ2-1; 7 positions match TRBD2. Trimming cost V 3 bases and J 10 bases; bases outside gene matches: 9. CDR3 size: 13 residues. Germline-derived CDR1 and CDR2 are SQVTM and ANQGSEA.

This chain uses TRBV7-9 with TRBJ2-1; the match to TRBD2 covers 11 bases. Germline CDR1 is SEHNR and CDR2 is FQNEAQ (reference sequence). Germline trimming cut 4 bases from V and 0 bases from J; bases unmatched to any gene: 5. The CDR3 has 17 amino acids. CDR3 nucleotide sequence: TGTGCCAGCAGCTCATCGGGACTAGCGGTCTCCTACAATGAGCAGTTCTTC. It encodes CASSSSGLAVSYNEQFF.

The table lists this clonotype with a few counts. This chain links TRBV28 with TRBJ1-2; possible D gene TRBD1, 5 bases. CDR3 length: 10 amino acids. The germline V gene encodes CDR1 MDHEN and CDR2 SYDVKM. Trimming stripped 7 bases from V and 8 bases from J, with 8 bases between. The CDR3: CASKGVGYTF. CDR3 DNA: TGTGCCAGCAAAGGGGTAGGCTACACCTTC.